This TCR beta chain was identified in a study of early T cells in non-severe SARS-CoV-2 infection. Study in general: The chains were unpaired, and the sequenced material was bulk RNA from unsorted whole blood. Study results and caveats: Matching with VDJdb favored anti-spike CD8 responses (missing private and CD4 specificities).

The CDR3 is made up of 13 amino acids. The J segment lost 6 bases and the V segment lost 6 bases, leaving 7 bases of the junction unmatched. Regarding this clonotype: Its specificity is unknown.

Tagging with unique molecular identifiers was applied to individual cDNA molecules. MiXCR was run by TCRdb on the 5' RACE reads, yielding one entry per CDR3 protein. This sample has 55,000 to 65,000 distinct CDR3 sequences, with about 10% found just once. This chain uses TRBV12-3 or TRBV12-4 with TRBJ2-7, with TRBD2 identical over 8 bases. The source of this sequence is an adult who was a healthcare worker with PCR-confirmed SARS-CoV-2 infection or an uninfected control (not recorded which). The sequencing sample was made of whole blood. The CDR3 protein is CASRGLGDSEQYF. CDR3 DNA sequence: TGTGCCAGCAGGGGACTAGGGGACTCCGAGCAGTACTTC.